Listed here are 5 T cell receptor beta chains from one sample, sequenced in a study of T cell changes during pregnancy in multiple sclerosis. Only in-frame clones appear in the TCRdb table, and some are missing; sequencing was by immunoSEQ multiplex PCR. The sample lists 90,000 to 120,000 clones, less than 95% seen once, with just under 0.8% in the top ten. Sequencing was performed on peripheral blood, taken in the third trimester of pregnancy. The receptors were sampled from a female donor in good health, enrolled as a control in a pregnancy study.

The rearrangement joins TRBV4-1 to TRBJ1-5; D remains ambiguous. This CDR3 is 14 amino acids long. V lost 4 bases, J lost 0 bases, and 7 bases lay in between. CDR1 and CDR2 from the germline V gene are MGHRA and YSYEKL. The CDR3 bases are TGCGCCAGCAGCCCGAACTTTAGCAATCAGCCCCAGCATTTT. This gives the protein CASSPNFSNQPQHF.

This clone came up a few times. V is TRBV7-8 and J is TRBJ2-3, with D possibly being TRBD2 (5 bases). V lost 3 bases to trimming and J lost 2 bases, with 9 bases between them. The CDR3 extends over 14 amino acids. CDR1 and CDR2 (germline): SGHVS, FQNEAQ. CDR3 residues: CASSFTGNTDTQYF. The CDR3 bases are TGTGCCAGCAGCTTTACGGGGAACACAGATACGCAGTATTTT.

This clone appeared a single time. The chain has TRBV19 and TRBJ1-1, with a possible D match to TRBD1 (6 bases). The V gene's germline CDR1 is LNHDA and CDR2 SQIVND (reference sequence). The CDR3 loop spans 15 amino acids. Trimming took 5 bases from V and 0 from J, leaving 13 bases between them. The CDR3 loop reads CASSVDSKMNTEAFF. CDR3 sequence (DNA): TGTGCCAGTAGTGTGGACAGTAAAATGAACACTGAAGCTTTCTTT.

The CDR3 protein is CASSQVGGGAHNEQFF. In nucleotides, the CDR3 is TGCGCCAGCAGCCAAGTTGGCGGGGGGGCCCACAATGAGCAGTTCTTC. This rearrangement joins TRBV4-3 to TRBJ2-1; TRBD2 matches 9 bases. Trimming took 1 base from V and 5 from J; bases not matched to a gene: 6. The CDR3 has 16 amino acids. Germline V CDR1 and CDR2: LGHNA, YSLEER.

The chain joins TRBV1 to TRBJ2-7; the table's D call, TRBD2, has no DNA check behind it. TRBV1 is a pseudogene. This CDR3 contains 17 residues. The CDR3 sequence is CTSSQDGLAGALYEQYF. The CDR3 DNA is TGCACCAGCAGCCAAGATGGGCTAGCGGGGGCCCTCTACGAGCAGTACTTC.